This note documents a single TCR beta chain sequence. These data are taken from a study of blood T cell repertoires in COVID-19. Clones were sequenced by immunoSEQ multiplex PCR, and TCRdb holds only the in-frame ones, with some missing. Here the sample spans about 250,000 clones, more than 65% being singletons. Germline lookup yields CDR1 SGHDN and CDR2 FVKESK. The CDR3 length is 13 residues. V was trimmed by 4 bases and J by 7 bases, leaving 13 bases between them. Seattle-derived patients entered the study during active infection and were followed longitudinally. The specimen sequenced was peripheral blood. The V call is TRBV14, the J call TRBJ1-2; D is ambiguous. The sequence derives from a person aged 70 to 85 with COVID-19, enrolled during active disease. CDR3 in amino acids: CASSPRRASGYTF. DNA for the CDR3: TGTGCCAGCAGCCCCCGGAGGGCATCTGGCTACACCTTC.